In its sample, the clone carrying this TCR beta chain was seen once. Its antigen is currently unknown. Assay used: immunoSEQ multiplex PCR; TCRdb lists only in-frame clones, some missing. In the table there are about 130,000 clones, more than 80% of which are singletons. These data belong to a study of T cell responses to AZD1222 COVID-19 vaccine. Study observations and caveats: Along spike, vaccine-associated CD4 TCRs were found throughout, with dominance at 160-218 and 743-854.

The CDR3 sequence is 13 residues long. The V end lost 5 bases, the J end lost 3 bases, and 9 bases lay between the germline ends. Per the germline V gene, CDR1 is KGHDR and CDR2 is SFDVKD. The V and J genes are TRBV24-1 and TRBJ1-2; D gene uncertain. The TCR comes from an adult who received the AZD1222 COVID-19 vaccine. The material sequenced was peripheral blood, taken 28 days after the second AZD1222 dose. CDR3 DNA: TGTGCCACCAGTGGAGCAGTGGACTATGGCTACACCTTC. It codes for CATSGAVDYGYTF.